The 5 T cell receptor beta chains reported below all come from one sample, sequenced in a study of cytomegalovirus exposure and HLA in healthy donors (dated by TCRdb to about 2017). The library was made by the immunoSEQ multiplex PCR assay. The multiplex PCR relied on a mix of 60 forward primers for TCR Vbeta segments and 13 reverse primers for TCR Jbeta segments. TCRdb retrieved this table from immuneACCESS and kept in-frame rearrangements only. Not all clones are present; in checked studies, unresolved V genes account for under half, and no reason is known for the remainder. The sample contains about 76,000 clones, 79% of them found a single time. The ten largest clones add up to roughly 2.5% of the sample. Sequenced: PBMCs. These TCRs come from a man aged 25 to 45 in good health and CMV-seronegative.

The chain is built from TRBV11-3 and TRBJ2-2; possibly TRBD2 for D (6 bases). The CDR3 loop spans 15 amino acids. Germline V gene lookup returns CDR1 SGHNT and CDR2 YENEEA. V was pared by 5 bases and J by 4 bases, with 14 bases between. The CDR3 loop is CASSPRLGGTGELFF. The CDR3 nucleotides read TGTGCCAGCAGCCCGCGGTTGGGGGGCACCGGGGAGCTGTTTTTT.

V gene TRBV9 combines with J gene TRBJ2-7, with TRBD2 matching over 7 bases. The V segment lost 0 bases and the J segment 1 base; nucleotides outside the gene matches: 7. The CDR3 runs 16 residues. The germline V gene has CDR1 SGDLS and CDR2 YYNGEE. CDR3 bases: TGTGCCAGCAGCGTAGCGGCGGGGGTCGCTTCCTACGAGCAGTACTTC. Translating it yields CASSVAAGVASYEQYF.

CDR3 loop: CASSTHRERPFTGELFF. In DNA form, the CDR3 reads TGTGCCAGCAGCACTCACAGGGAGAGGCCCTTCACCGGGGAGCTGTTTTTT. The V and J genes are TRBV7-9 and TRBJ2-2; D might be TRBD1 (6 bases). Germline loops: CDR1 SEHNR, CDR2 FQNEAQ (reference sequence). V was clipped by 5 bases and J by 4 bases, with 20 bases between them. The CDR3 is 17 amino acids.

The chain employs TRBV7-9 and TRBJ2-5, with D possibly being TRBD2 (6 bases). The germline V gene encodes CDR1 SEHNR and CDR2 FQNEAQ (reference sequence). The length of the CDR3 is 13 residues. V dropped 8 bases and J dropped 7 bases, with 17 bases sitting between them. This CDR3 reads CASHGTPGGTQYF. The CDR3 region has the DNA TGTGCCAGCCACGGGACTCCAGGCGGGACCCAGTACTTC. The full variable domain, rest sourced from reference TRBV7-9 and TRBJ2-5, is DTGVSQNPRHKITKRGQNVTFRCDPISEHNRLYWYRQTLGQGPEFLTYFQNEAQLEKSRLLSDRFSAERPKGSFSTLEIQRTEQGDSAMYLCASHGTPGGTQYFGPGTRLLVL.

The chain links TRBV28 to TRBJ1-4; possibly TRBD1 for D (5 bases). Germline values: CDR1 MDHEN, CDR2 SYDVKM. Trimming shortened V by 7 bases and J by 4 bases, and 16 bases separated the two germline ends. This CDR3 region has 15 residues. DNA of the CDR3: TGTGCCAGCATGACTCGGGGGGGGTTTAATGAAAAACTGTTTTTT. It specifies CASMTRGGFNEKLFF. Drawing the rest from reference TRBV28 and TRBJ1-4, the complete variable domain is DVKVTQSSRYLVKRTGEKVFLECVQDMDHENMFWYRQDPGLGLRLIYFSYDVKMKEKGDIPEGYSVSREKKERFSLILESASTNQTSMYLCASMTRGGFNEKLFFGSGTQLSVL.